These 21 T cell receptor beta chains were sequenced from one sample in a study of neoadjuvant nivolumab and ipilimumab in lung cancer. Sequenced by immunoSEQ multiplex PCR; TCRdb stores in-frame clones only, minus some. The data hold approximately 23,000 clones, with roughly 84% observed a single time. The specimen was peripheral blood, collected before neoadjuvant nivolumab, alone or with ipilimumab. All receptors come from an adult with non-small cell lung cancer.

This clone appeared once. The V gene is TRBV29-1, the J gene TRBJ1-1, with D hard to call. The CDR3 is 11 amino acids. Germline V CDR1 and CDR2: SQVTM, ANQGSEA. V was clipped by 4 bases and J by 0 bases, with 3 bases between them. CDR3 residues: CSVVVNTEAFF. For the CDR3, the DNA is TGCAGCGTTGTAGTGAACACTGAAGCTTTCTTT.

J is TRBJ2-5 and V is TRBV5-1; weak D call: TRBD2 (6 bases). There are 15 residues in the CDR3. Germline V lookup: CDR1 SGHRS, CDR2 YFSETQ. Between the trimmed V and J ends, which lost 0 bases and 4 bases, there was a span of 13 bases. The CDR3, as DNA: TGCGCCAGCAGCTTGGAAGGAACTAGCCCAGAGACCCAGTACTTC. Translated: CASSLEGTSPETQYF.

CDR3 amino acids: CASSPPGQGNTGELFF. DNA of the CDR3: TGTGCCAGCAGCCCACCGGGACAGGGCAACACCGGGGAGCTGTTTTTT. V is TRBV5-4 and J is TRBJ2-2; 9 nucleotides match TRBD1. The CDR3 consists of 16 residues. CDR1 is SGHNT and CDR2 is YYREEE in the germline V gene (reference sequence). V gave up 4 bases and J gave up 2 bases; unmatched junction bases: 6.

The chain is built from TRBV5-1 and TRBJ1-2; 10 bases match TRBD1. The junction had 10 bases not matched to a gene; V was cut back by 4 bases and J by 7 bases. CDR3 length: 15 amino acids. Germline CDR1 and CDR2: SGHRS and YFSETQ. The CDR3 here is CASSRWTGGEGGYTF. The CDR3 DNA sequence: TGCGCCAGCAGCCGCTGGACAGGGGGAGAGGGTGGCTACACCTTC.

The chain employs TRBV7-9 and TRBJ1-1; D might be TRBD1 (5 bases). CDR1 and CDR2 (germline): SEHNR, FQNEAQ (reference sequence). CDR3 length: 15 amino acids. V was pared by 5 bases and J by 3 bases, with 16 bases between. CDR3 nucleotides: TGTGCCAGCAGCCCCATGTGGGGCAAGGACACTGAAGCTTTCTTT. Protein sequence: CASSPMWGKDTEAFF.

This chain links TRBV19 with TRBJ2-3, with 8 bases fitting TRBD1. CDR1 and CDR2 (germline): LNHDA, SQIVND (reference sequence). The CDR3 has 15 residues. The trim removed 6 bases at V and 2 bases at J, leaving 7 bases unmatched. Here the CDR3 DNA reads TGTGCCAGTAGCTCTGGACAGGGCTACACAGATACGCAGTATTTT. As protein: CASSSGQGYTDTQYF. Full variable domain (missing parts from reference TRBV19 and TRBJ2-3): DGGITQSPKYLFRKEGQNVTLSCEQNLNHDAMYWYRQDPGQGLRLIYYSQIVNDFQKGDIAEGYSVSREKKESFPLTVTSAQKNPTAFYLCASSSGQGYTDTQYFGPGTRLTVL.

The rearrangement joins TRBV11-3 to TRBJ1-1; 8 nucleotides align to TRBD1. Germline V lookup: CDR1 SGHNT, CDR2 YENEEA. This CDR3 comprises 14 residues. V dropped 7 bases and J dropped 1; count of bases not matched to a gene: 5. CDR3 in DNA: TGTGCCAGCACGCAGGGACAGGCGAACACTGAAGCTTTCTTT. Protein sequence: CASTQGQANTEAFF.

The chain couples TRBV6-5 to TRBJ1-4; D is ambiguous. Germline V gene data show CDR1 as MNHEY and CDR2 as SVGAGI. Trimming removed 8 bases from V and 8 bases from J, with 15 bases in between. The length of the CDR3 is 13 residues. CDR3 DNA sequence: TGTGCCAGCCGTACCAGAAGCGGAGAAAAACTGTTTTTT. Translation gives CASRTRSGEKLFF.

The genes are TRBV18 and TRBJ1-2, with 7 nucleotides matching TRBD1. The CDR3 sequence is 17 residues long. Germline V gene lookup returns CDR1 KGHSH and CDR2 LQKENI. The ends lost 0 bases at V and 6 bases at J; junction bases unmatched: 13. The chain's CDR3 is CASSPPWTGPRIDGYTF. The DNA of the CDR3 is TGTGCCAGCTCACCACCTTGGACAGGCCCACGTATCGATGGCTACACCTTC.

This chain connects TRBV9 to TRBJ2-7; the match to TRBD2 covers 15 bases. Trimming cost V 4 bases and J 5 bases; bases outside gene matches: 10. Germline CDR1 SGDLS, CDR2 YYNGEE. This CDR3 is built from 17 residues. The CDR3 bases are TGTGCCAGCAGCCGGACTAGCGGGAGGGCCCGCATCCACGAGCAGTACTTC. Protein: CASSRTSGRARIHEQYF.

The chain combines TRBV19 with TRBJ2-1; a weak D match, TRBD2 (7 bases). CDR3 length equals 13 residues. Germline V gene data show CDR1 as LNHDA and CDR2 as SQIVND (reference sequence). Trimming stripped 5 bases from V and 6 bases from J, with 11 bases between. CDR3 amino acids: CASSWEGVNEQFF. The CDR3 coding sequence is TGTGCCAGTAGTTGGGAGGGGGTCAATGAGCAGTTCTTC.

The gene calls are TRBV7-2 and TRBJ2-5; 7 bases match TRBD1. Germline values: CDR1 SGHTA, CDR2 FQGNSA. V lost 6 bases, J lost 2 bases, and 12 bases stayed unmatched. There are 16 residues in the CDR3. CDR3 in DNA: TGTGCCAGCAGTTATGCCGCAAGGACAGGTCAAGAGACCCAGTACTTC. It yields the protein CASSYAARTGQETQYF.

CDR3 nucleotides: TGTGCCAGTAGTATCTTCTGGGGGCCAGGAGACACTGAAGCTTTCTTT. As protein: CASSIFWGPGDTEAFF. The rearrangement uses TRBV19 and TRBJ1-1, with a tentative D call TRBD1 (6 bases). Germline V gene lookup returns CDR1 LNHDA and CDR2 SQIVND (reference sequence). This CDR3 is built from 16 residues. V was trimmed by 3 bases and J by 3 bases, leaving 17 bases between them.

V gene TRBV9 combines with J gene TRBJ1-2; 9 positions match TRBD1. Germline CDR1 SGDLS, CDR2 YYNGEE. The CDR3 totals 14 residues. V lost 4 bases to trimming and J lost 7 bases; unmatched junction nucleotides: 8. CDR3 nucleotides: TGTGCCAGCAGCCTAACAGGGGGCGCCGGTGGCTACACCTTC. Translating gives CASSLTGGAGGYTF. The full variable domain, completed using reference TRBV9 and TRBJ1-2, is DSGVTQTPKHLITATGQRVTLRCSPRSGDLSVYWYQQSLDQGLQFLIQYYNGEERAKGNILERFSAQQFPDLHSELNLSSLELGDSALYFCASSLTGGAGGYTFGSGTRLTVV.

The CDR3 nucleotides read TGTGCCAGCAGCATGGGACAGGGGAACCAAGAGACCCAGTACTTC. It is translated as CASSMGQGNQETQYF. This sequence joins TRBV11-3 and TRBJ2-5; 10 bases match TRBD1. This CDR3 comprises 15 residues. V shed 5 bases, J shed 0 bases, and the junction held 3 bases outside the gene matches. Germline V gives CDR1 SGHNT, CDR2 YENEEA.

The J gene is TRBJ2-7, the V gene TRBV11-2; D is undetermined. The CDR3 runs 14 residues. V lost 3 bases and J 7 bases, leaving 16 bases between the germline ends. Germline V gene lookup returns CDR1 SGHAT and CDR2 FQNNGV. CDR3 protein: CASSFGGPPREQYF. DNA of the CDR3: TGTGCCAGCAGCTTTGGTGGCCCTCCTAGGGAGCAGTACTTC.

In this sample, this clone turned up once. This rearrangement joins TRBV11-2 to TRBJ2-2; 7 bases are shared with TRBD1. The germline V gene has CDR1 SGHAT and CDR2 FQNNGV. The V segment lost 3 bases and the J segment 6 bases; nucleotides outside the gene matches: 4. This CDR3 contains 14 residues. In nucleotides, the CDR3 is TGTGCCAGCAGCTTGGGACAGAGGGCCGGGGAGCTGTTTTTT. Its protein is CASSLGQRAGELFF. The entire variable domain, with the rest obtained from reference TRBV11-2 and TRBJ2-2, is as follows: EAGVAQSPRYKIIEKRQSVAFWCNPISGHATLYWYQQILGQGPKLLIQFQNNGVVDDSQLPKDRFSAERLKGVDSTLKIQPAKLEDSAVYLCASSLGQRAGELFFGEGSRLTVL.

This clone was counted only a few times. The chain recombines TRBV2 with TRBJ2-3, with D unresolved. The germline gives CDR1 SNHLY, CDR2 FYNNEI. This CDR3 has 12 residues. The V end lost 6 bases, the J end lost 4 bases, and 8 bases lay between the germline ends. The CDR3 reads CASREDADTQYF. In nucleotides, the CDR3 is TGTGCCAGCAGAGAGGATGCAGATACGCAGTATTTT.

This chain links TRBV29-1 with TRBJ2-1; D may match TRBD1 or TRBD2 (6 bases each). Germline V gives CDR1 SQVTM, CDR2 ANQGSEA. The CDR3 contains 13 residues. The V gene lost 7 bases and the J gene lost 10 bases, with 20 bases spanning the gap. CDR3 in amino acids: CSASWGAYREQFF. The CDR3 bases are TGCAGCGCCTCATGGGGGGCCTACAGGGAGCAGTTCTTC.

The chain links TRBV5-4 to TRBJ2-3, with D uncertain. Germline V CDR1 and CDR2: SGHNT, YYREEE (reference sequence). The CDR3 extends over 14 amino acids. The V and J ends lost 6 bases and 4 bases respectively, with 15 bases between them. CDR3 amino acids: CASMGRPRADTQYF. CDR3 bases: TGTGCCAGCATGGGCAGGCCCAGAGCAGATACGCAGTATTTT.

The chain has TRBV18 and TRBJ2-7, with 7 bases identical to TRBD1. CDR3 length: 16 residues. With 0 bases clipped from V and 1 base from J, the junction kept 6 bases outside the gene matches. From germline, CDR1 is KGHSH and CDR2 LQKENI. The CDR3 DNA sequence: TGTGCCAGCTCACCACCGAATCACAGGGGTTCCTACGAGCAGTACTTC. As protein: CASSPPNHRGSYEQYF.